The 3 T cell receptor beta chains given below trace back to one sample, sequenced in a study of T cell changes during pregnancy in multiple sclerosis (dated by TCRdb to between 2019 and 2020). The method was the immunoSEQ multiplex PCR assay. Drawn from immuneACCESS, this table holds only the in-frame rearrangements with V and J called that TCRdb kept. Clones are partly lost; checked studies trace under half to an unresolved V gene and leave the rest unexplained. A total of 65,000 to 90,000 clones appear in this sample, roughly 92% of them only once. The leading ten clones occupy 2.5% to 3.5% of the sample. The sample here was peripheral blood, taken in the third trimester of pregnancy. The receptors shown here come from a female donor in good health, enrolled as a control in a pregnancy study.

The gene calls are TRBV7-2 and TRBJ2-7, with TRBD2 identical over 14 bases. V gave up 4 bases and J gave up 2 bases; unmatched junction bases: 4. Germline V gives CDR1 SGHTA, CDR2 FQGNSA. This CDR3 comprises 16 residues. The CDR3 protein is CASSWTSGGSPYEQYF. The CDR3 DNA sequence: TGTGCCAGCAGCTGGACTAGCGGGGGGTCTCCCTACGAGCAGTACTTC.

CDR3 loop: CASSVERWGLAGQETQYF. For the CDR3, the DNA is TGTGCCAGCAGCGTGGAGAGATGGGGACTAGCGGGCCAAGAGACCCAGTACTTC. The chain couples TRBV9 to TRBJ2-5; 12 nucleotides match TRBD2. Germline CDR1 SGDLS, CDR2 YYNGEE. The CDR3 runs to 18 residues. V trimming: 2 bases; J trimming: 1 base; junction bases outside the gene matches: 9. Using reference TRBV9 and TRBJ2-5 for the parts outside the CDR3, the full variable domain is DSGVTQTPKHLITATGQRVTLRCSPRSGDLSVYWYQQSLDQGLQFLIQYYNGEERAKGNILERFSAQQFPDLHSELNLSSLELGDSALYFCASSVERWGLAGQETQYFGPGTRLLVL.

The CDR3 DNA is TGTGCCAGCAGTTCGGGACATTCCTCTGGAAACACCATATATTTT. It is translated as CASSSGHSSGNTIYF. The chain is built from TRBV6-6 and TRBJ1-3, with TRBD1 as a possible D gene (6 bases). Trimming left V 4 bases short and J 0 bases short, with 10 bases between. The CDR3 is 15 residues long. CDR1 and CDR2 (germline): MNHNY, SVGAGI (reference sequence).